Presented here are 14 T cell receptor beta chains from one specimen sequenced in a study of technical replicates of blood from several donors. TCRdb's copy holds only in-frame clones and misses some; the assay was immunoSEQ multiplex PCR. The sample lists about 81,000 clones, approximately 96% seen once, with roughly 0.36% in the top ten. The source material was T cells isolated from PBMCs. The receptors derive from a human donor in good health.

The chain employs TRBV4-1 and TRBJ1-2; 9 bases agree with TRBD1. Germline CDR1 MGHRA, CDR2 YSYEKL. The CDR3 runs to 16 residues. The V segment lost 3 bases and the J segment 6 bases; nucleotides outside the gene matches: 11. CDR3 sequence: CASSHKPGQGLDGYTF. DNA for the CDR3: TGCGCCAGCAGCCATAAACCGGGACAGGGTCTTGATGGCTACACCTTC.

The chain combines TRBV29-1 with TRBJ2-7; perhaps TRBD1 as D (5 bases). CDR3 length: 12 residues. Trimming took 4 bases from V and 3 from J, leaving 10 bases between them. Germline V lookup: CDR1 SQVTM, CDR2 ANQGSEA. The CDR3 DNA is TGCAGCGTTGTAGTCAGGGACTACGAGCAGTACTTC. Translation: CSVVVRDYEQYF.

This chain connects TRBV5-4 to TRBJ2-7, with 7 positions matching TRBD2. Germline V gene sequence: CDR1 SGHNT, CDR2 YYREEE (reference sequence). The ends lost 0 bases at V and 1 base at J; junction bases unmatched: 4. CDR3 length: 15 residues. Here the CDR3 reads CASSLDIGGSYEQYF. Here the CDR3 DNA reads TGTGCCAGCAGCTTGGATATCGGGGGGTCCTACGAGCAGTACTTC.

This rearrangement joins TRBV7-9 to TRBJ2-5, with D possibly TRBD1 on 7 matching bases. Germline values: CDR1 SEHNR, CDR2 FQNEAQ (reference sequence). V shed 5 bases and J shed 5 bases, with 24 bases lying between them. CDR3 size: 17 residues. This CDR3 reads CASSRGTERVRIETQYF. As DNA, the CDR3 is TGTGCCAGCAGCCGGGGGACAGAAAGGGTCCGAATCGAGACCCAGTACTTC.

The V and J genes are TRBV6-5 and TRBJ2-7, with D maybe TRBD1 (5 bases). Germline CDR1 reads MNHEY; CDR2 reads SVGAGI. CDR3 size: 14 residues. V gave up 2 bases and J gave up 4 bases, with 12 bases separating them. The CDR3 is CASSYGSGAYEQYF. CDR3 DNA: TGTGCCAGCAGTTACGGCTCTGGGGCGTACGAGCAGTACTTC.

The genes are TRBV27 and TRBJ2-3, with D perhaps TRBD2 (5 bases). Germline lookup yields CDR1 MNHEY and CDR2 SMNVEV (reference sequence). The CDR3 extends over 12 amino acids. V lost 6 bases, J lost 7 bases, and 11 bases lay in between. Written as DNA, the CDR3 is TGTGCCAGCAGCCGGCCGGGAAATACGCAGTATTTT. Translating it yields CASSRPGNTQYF.

This sequence joins TRBV30 and TRBJ2-1; 10 nucleotides align to TRBD2. V was clipped by 2 bases and J by 9 bases; unmatched bases: 7. Germline V gives CDR1 GTSNPN, CDR2 SVGIG (reference sequence). This CDR3 has 14 amino acids. CDR3 DNA sequence: TGTGCCTGGAGTTGGCTAGCGGGAGACGCTGAGCAGTTCTTC. It specifies CAWSWLAGDAEQFF.

This chain links TRBV29-1 with TRBJ2-7; D might be TRBD2 (6 bases). Trimming shortened V by 0 bases and J by 6 bases, and 9 bases separated the two germline ends. This CDR3 has 12 residues. Germline loops: CDR1 SQVTM, CDR2 ANQGSEA. The DNA for the CDR3 is TGCAGCGTTGAAGATAGGGGAGGCGAGCAGTACTTC. Translating gives CSVEDRGGEQYF.

The V and J genes are TRBV2 and TRBJ1-2; 7 nucleotides agree with TRBD1. CDR1 and CDR2 from the germline V gene are SNHLY and FYNNEI. The V gene end was trimmed by 9 bases and the J gene end by 1 base; junction bases not matched to a gene: 5. The CDR3 runs to 13 residues. The CDR3 here is CARGQTDNYGYTF. Written as DNA, the CDR3 is TGTGCCAGGGGACAGACAGATAACTATGGCTACACCTTC.

The J gene is TRBJ1-2, the V gene TRBV7-9; no definite D call. Between the trimmed V and J ends, which lost 5 bases and 8 bases, there was a span of 12 bases. The CDR3 is made up of 12 amino acids. Germline V gene sequence: CDR1 SEHNR, CDR2 FQNEAQ (reference sequence). The CDR3 sequence is CASSLDLGGYTF. The CDR3 coding sequence is TGTGCCAGCAGCCTAGACCTAGGCGGCTACACCTTC.

V is TRBV28 and J is TRBJ1-4; TRBD1 might be the D (6 bases). Germline lookup yields CDR1 MDHEN and CDR2 SYDVKM. This CDR3 is built from 16 residues. Trimming cost V 8 bases and J 0 bases, with 16 bases left between them. CDR3 bases: TGTGCCAGCTCCCGGGACACCTATGCAACTAATGAAAAACTGTTTTTT. Protein: CASSRDTYATNEKLFF.

J is TRBJ2-3 and V is TRBV7-2; D ambiguous. V was pared by 1 base and J by 4 bases, with 6 bases between. Germline-derived CDR1 and CDR2 are SGHTA and FQGNSA. There are 13 residues in the CDR3. The CDR3 protein is CASSLVRSDTQYF. DNA for the CDR3: TGTGCCAGCAGCTTAGTTCGGTCAGATACGCAGTATTTT.

The J gene is TRBJ2-3, the V gene TRBV7-2; TRBD2 is a possible D gene (5 bases). Trimming shortened V by 1 base and J by 0 bases, and 5 bases separated the two germline ends. The germline V gene encodes CDR1 SGHTA and CDR2 FQGNSA. The CDR3 spans 14 residues. The CDR3 sequence is CASSLGTSTDTQYF. In DNA, the CDR3 is TGTGCCAGCAGCTTAGGGACTAGCACAGATACGCAGTATTTT. Full variable domain (outside the CDR3, taken from reference TRBV7-2 and TRBJ2-3): GAGVSQSPSNKVTEKGKDVELRCDPISGHTALYWYRQSLGQGLEFLIYFQGNSAPDKSGLPSDRFSAERTGGSVSTLTIQRTQQEDSAVYLCASSLGTSTDTQYFGPGTRLTVL.

The chain joins TRBV7-6 to TRBJ2-5, with D perhaps matching TRBD1 (6 bases). CDR3 length: 14 amino acids. The V gene's germline CDR1 is SGHVS and CDR2 FNYEAQ. The germline V and J ends were trimmed by 5 bases and 7 bases, with 17 bases remaining between them. The CDR3, as DNA: TGTGCCAGCAGCCCTCTACAGGGTGCGGGGACCCAGTACTTC. Its protein is CASSPLQGAGTQYF.